This T cell receptor beta chain was sequenced during a study of blood T cell repertoires in COVID-19. In the original analysis: Scientists estimated how many nucleated cells there were by amplifying reference gene primers. Repertoires were generated with immunoSEQ multiplex PCR, while TCRdb's copy carries only in-frame clones and drops some. For V, J and clone size, that table is used; D and trimming come from the DNA. The sample lists around 130,000 clones, about 81% occurring once. CDR1 ENHRY and CDR2 SYGVKD come from the germline V gene. The ends were cut back, 8 bases at V and 5 bases at J, with 18 bases in the middle. This CDR3 is built from 14 residues.

This receptor was taken from a woman older than 75 with acute or convalescent COVID-19. This sequence joins TRBV10-3 and TRBJ1-2; D might be TRBD1 (6 bases). The sample was peripheral blood. CDR3 region: CAIGGGGRLYGYTF. In nucleotides, the CDR3 is TGTGCCATCGGCGGGGGCGGCAGACTTTATGGCTACACCTTC.